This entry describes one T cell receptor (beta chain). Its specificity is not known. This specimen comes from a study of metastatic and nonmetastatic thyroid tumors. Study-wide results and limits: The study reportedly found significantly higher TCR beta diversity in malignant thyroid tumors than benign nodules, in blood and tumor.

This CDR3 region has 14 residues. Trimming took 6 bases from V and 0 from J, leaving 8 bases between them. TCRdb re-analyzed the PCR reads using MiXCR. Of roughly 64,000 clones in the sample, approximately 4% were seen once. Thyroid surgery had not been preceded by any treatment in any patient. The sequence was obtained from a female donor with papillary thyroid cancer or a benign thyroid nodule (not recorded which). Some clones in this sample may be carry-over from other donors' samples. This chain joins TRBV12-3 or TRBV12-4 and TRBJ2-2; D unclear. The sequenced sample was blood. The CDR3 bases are TGTGCCAGCAGAGGACGGACGAACACCGGGGAGCTGTTTTTT. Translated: CASRGRTNTGELFF.